This T cell receptor (beta chain) appears in the sequencing data of a study of shared clonotypes between healthy human individuals. Assay: immunoSEQ multiplex PCR; the TCRdb copy retains only in-frame clones and omits some. The table shows approximately 500,000 clones, with 96% occurring only once. In regard to this clone: The antigen is not known.

Every one of the donors was a Caucasian adult that lived in Nashville, Tennessee. A CD45RA+ naive subset and a CD45RA-negative memory subset were split from CD4+ cells. Study-level results: Among donors, the sharing of clonotypes was expected to be influenced by sequencing depth.

CDR1 is SGDLS, CDR2 YYNGEE, per germline. This CDR3 has 16 residues. V lost 3 bases, J lost 5 bases, and 5 bases stayed unmatched. Sequencing was carried out using naive CD4+ T cells sorted from blood. Subset in this sample: CD45RA+ positively selected. The origin of this receptor is a woman in her thirties in good health. J is TRBJ2-2 and V is TRBV9, with TRBD2 identical over 12 bases. CDR3 residues: CASSETSGSLTGELFF. CDR3 DNA sequence: TGTGCCAGCAGCGAGACTAGCGGGAGTTTAACCGGGGAGCTGTTTTTT.